This T cell receptor beta chain was sequenced during a study of blood T cell repertoires in COVID-19. Study at large: Some COVID-19 samples were acute and others convalescent; all came from the United States, Italy and Spain.

Participant ages covered roughly 18 to 89 years across 24 US areas. Germline V gives CDR1 KGHSH, CDR2 LQKENI. With 3 bases removed from V and 3 bases from J, the gap between germline ends came to 11 bases. This CDR3 comprises 15 residues. Repertoires were generated with immunoSEQ multiplex PCR, while TCRdb's copy carries only in-frame clones and drops some. The top ten clones hold roughly 10% of a sample with 250,000 or so clones, 70% to 90% of them seen once. The sequence came from a man under 40 who had recovered from COVID-19. The chain combines TRBV18 with TRBJ2-2; TRBD2 is a possible D gene (5 bases). Sample: PBMCs or T cells enriched from blood (not recorded which). CDR3 sequence reads: CASSPRRADTGELFF. CDR3 DNA sequence: TGTGCCAGCTCACCTAGAAGAGCGGACACCGGGGAGCTGTTTTTT.